This T cell receptor (beta chain) was identified in a study of regulatory T cells in long-lasting Graves disease. Per germline, CDR1 PRHDT and CDR2 FYEKMQ (reference sequence). This CDR3 comprises 13 residues. V shed 4 bases and J shed 7 bases, with 13 bases lying between them. Indicated time point: newly diagnosed GD, antithyroid drugs for less than 3 months. Scientists built the TCR library using RNA that was extracted from PBMCs. This clonotype was found a few times. Investigators prepared the TCR beta libraries by applying iRepertoire HTBI primers and Arm-PCR of CDR3 regions. Each CDR3 protein gets one entry after TCRdb re-called the multiplex PCR reads with MiXCR. The top ten clones hold roughly 7.7% of a sample with roughly 400,000 distinct CDR3 sequences, about 15% of them seen once. The same sample was also used in a study of T cells in Graves' hyperthyroidism and ophthalmopathy.

The receptor's source is a woman in her 40s with Graves disease. The sequenced sample was peripheral blood mononuclear cells (PBMCs), obtained at new diagnosis, from a patient treated with antithyroid drugs. The rearrangement joins TRBV13 to TRBJ1-1; D unresolved. The CDR3 DNA reads as TGTGCCAGCAGCTGGACCGGAGTGGGTGAAGCTTTCTTT. Protein sequence: CASSWTGVGEAFF.